Detailed here is one TCR beta chain. Its antigen is still unknown. The data were taken from a study of CD8+CD57+ T cells in acquired aplastic anemia. Study-wide findings and caveats: Roughly 30 CD8+ CDR3 sequences occurred in both the patients and the controls.

CDR3 and TCR beta VDJ profiling relied on a genomic DNA template. In TCRdb, the reads were re-called with MiXCR into one record per CDR3 protein. The profile covers roughly 170,000 distinct CDR3 sequences, with 45% to 60% appearing a single time and 10% to 15% taken by the ten largest. CDR1 and CDR2 (germline): LNHNV, YYDKDF (reference sequence). Losses at the gene ends were 3 bases for V and 3 bases for J; bases not matched to a gene: 10. The CDR3 sequence is 16 residues long. By flow cytometry, patients selected for sequencing had shown an expansion of CD8+CD57+ cells. The rearrangement uses TRBV15 and TRBJ2-7, with 8 positions matching TRBD1. This clonotype originated in a human donor with aplastic anemia. The sample comprised sorted CD4+, CD8+, or CD8+CD57+ T cells (not recorded which) from PBMCs. CDR3 in amino acids: CATSSSRTGTVYEQYF. CDR3 bases: TGTGCCACCAGCAGCTCCCGGACAGGGACAGTCTACGAGCAGTACTTC.